Following are 9 T cell receptor beta chains from one sample sequenced in a study of early T cells in non-severe SARS-CoV-2 infection (dated by TCRdb to about 2021). Libraries came from 5' RACE. Sequencing used a NextSeq 500. In-frame beta chains were kept once TCRdb had trimmed the public reads at Q25 with fastp and called clones with MiXCR. Rows are combined by CDR3 protein, so each entry shows the most common genes and DNA. The sample table shows 80,000 to 100,000 distinct CDR3 sequences, and 9% to 15% are seen once. The ten largest make up approximately 7% of the sample. The sample taken for sequencing was whole blood. The receptors come from an adult who was a healthcare worker with PCR-confirmed SARS-CoV-2 infection or an uninfected control (not recorded which).

The chain recombines TRBV5-4 with TRBJ2-5; 7 bases align to TRBD2. The length of the CDR3 is 14 residues. Germline assignment: CDR1 SGHNT and CDR2 YYREEE (reference sequence). Unmatched junction bases numbered 8, after V lost 4 bases and J lost 5 bases. CDR3 loop: CASSAGGEGETQYF. CDR3 bases: TGTGCCAGCAGCGCCGGAGGGGAGGGGGAGACCCAGTACTTC.

This clonotype was observed a few times. This rearrangement joins TRBV2 to TRBJ2-1; the match to TRBD2 covers 8 bases. This CDR3 is built from 16 residues. Germline V gene lookup returns CDR1 SNHLY and CDR2 FYNNEI. V lost 3 bases, J lost 4 bases, and 8 bases stayed unmatched. DNA for the CDR3: TGTGCCAGCAGTGACGCGGGAGGCCCTTTATACAATGAGCAGTTCTTC. It translates to CASSDAGGPLYNEQFF.

The rearrangement uses TRBV12-3 or TRBV12-4 and TRBJ2-3; D not certain. Trimming shortened V by 6 bases and J by 4 bases, and 11 bases separated the two germline ends. The CDR3 has 13 amino acids. CDR3 residues: CASRPDPADTQYF. The CDR3 DNA sequence: TGTGCCAGCAGACCCGACCCTGCAGATACGCAGTATTTT.

This clonotype was seen a few times. The chain combines TRBV7-9 with TRBJ2-3, with TRBD2 matching 7 bases. There are 11 residues in the CDR3. From germline, CDR1 is SEHNR and CDR2 FQNEAQ (reference sequence). In DNA, the CDR3 is TGTGCGGGAGGGAACACAGATACGCAGTATTTT. It translates to CAGGNTDTQYF.

This clonotype was observed a handful of times. The chain recombines TRBV3-1 with TRBJ1-1; D call uncertain. Trimming removed 2 bases at V and 5 bases at J, with 12 bases between. CDR1 is LGHDT and CDR2 is YNNKEL in the germline V gene (reference sequence). CDR3 size: 14 residues. CDR3 nucleotides: TGTGCCAGCAGCCAATTTGTGAGTCGGACTGAAGCTTTCTTT. Amino acids: CASSQFVSRTEAFF.

The chain couples TRBV28 to TRBJ1-6, with D unresolved. V was shortened by 7 bases and J by 7 bases, with 14 bases between the two germline ends. The CDR3 has 14 residues. Germline loops: CDR1 MDHEN, CDR2 SYDVKM. CDR3 DNA: TGTGCCAGCACCCCGGGCCAGATAAATTCACCCCTCCACTTT. Protein sequence: CASTPGQINSPLHF.

This clonotype was detected ten times or more. This sequence joins TRBV18 and TRBJ2-7, with 7 bases lining up with TRBD1. The CDR3 extends over 14 amino acids. The V segment lost 0 bases and the J segment 6 bases; nucleotides outside the gene matches: 5. CDR1 and CDR2 from the germline V gene are KGHSH and LQKENI. The CDR3 DNA follows: TGTGCCAGCTCACCACCGCAGGGGGACCCCGAGCAGTACTTC. This codes for CASSPPQGDPEQYF.

This chain uses TRBV7-3 with TRBJ1-6; weak D call: TRBD1 (5 bases). Germline V gene sequence: CDR1 SGHTA, CDR2 FQGTGA. V lost 5 bases to trimming and J lost 9 bases, with 14 bases between them. The CDR3 spans 14 residues. CDR3 in amino acids: CASSEGTGGSPLHF. The CDR3, as DNA: TGTGCCAGCAGCGAGGGGACGGGCGGTTCACCCCTCCACTTT.

The CDR3 reads CASSLFGGQFF. In DNA form, the CDR3 reads TGTGCCAGCAGCCTTTTTGGAGGGCAGTTCTTC. The rearrangement joins TRBV6-2 or TRBV6-3 to TRBJ2-1, with D perhaps TRBD2 (5 bases). The CDR3 consists of 11 residues. V lost 6 bases, J lost 12 bases, and 12 bases lay in between. Germline V gene sequence: CDR1 MNHEY, CDR2 SVGEGT.